This record covers a single T cell receptor beta chain. These data originate in a study of control samples from healthy donors and cancer patients. V shed 6 bases and J 0 bases; nucleotides not matched to a gene: 3. This CDR3 spans 15 amino acids. Germline values: CDR1 MNHEY, CDR2 SVGAGI. TCRdb's copy holds only in-frame clones and misses some; the assay was immunoSEQ multiplex PCR. The sample includes about 75,000 clones, around four fifths of them seen just once. The V and J genes are TRBV6-5 and TRBJ2-7; TRBD2 matches 12 bases. What was sequenced was blood. The receptor was derived from a man aged 50-60 years in good health. The CDR3 DNA follows: TGTGCCAGCAGCGAGACTAGCGGGAGCTCCTACGAGCAGTACTTC. Residues: CASSETSGSSYEQYF.